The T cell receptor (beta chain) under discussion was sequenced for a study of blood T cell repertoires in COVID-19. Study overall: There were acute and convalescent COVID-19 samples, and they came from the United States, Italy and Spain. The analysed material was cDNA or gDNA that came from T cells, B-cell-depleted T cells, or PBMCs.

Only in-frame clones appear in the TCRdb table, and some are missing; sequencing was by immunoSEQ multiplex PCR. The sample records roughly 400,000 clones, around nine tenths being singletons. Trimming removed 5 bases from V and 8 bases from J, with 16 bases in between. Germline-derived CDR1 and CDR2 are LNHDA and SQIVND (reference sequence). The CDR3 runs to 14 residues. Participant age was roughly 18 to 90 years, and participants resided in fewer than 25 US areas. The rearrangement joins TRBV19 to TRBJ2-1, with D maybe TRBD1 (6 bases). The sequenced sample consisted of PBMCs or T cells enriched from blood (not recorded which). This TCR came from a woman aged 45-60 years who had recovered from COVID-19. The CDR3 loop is CASSQRGGVDEQFF. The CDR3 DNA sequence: TGTGCCAGTAGTCAACGAGGGGGAGTCGATGAGCAGTTCTTC.